The 8 T cell receptor beta chains below were found in one sample sequenced in a study of CD8+CD57+ T cells in acquired aplastic anemia (dated by TCRdb to 2016 to 2019). The listed sequencing device is Illumina HiSeq 2000. Profiling of TCR beta VDJ combinations and CDR3 sequences used genomic DNA as the template. TCRdb passed the public sequencing reads through fastp at Q25 and MiXCR, retaining productive beta sequences. Rows with one shared CDR3 protein collapse into an entry with the most common genes and DNA. This sample holds more than 200,000 distinct CDR3 sequences; under 50% were observed only once. 15% to 20% of the sample goes to the ten largest clones. Flow cytometry had shown CD8+CD57+ cell expansion in the patients selected for sequencing. Material: sorted CD4+, CD8+, or CD8+CD57+ T cells (not recorded which) from PBMCs. The origin of the receptors is a human donor with aplastic anemia.

At least ten counts were recorded for this clonotype. This sequence joins TRBV15 and TRBJ1-5; D remains ambiguous. Germline CDR1 is LNHNV and CDR2 is YYDKDF (reference sequence). The V end was cut by 1 base, the J end by 3 bases, with 1 base between. This CDR3 region has 12 residues. CDR3 nucleotide sequence: TGTGCCACCAGCAGAGTCAATCAGCCCCAGCATTTT. It yields the protein CATSRVNQPQHF.

This clonotype was observed a single time. The gene calls are TRBV29-1 and TRBJ2-3; 8 bases line up with TRBD2. Unmatched junction bases numbered 10, after V lost 4 bases and J lost 1 base. From germline, CDR1 is SQVTM and CDR2 ANQGSEA. The CDR3 covers 16 residues. DNA for the CDR3: TGCAGCGTTGCAAGCGGGGGCGGCCAGGGCACAGATACGCAGTATTTT. This sequence encodes CSVASGGGQGTDTQYF.

The rearrangement joins TRBV7-9 to TRBJ2-7; tentative D call: TRBD2 (6 bases). The CDR3 is 15 residues long. V dropped 4 bases and J dropped 7 bases, with 20 bases sitting between them. Germline CDR1 reads SEHNR; CDR2 reads FQNEAQ (reference sequence). The CDR3 DNA reads as TGTGCCAGCAGCTGGGCGACAGCGGGTCGTGGAGAGCAGTACTTC. Amino acid sequence: CASSWATAGRGEQYF.

With regard to this clonotype: A read error may be the cause here, since a much bigger clone is one base away. The chain uses TRBV5-1 and TRBJ1-4, with a weak D call TRBD1 (5 bases). Trimming removed 9 bases at V and 4 bases at J, with 19 bases between. Per the germline V gene, CDR1 is SGHRS and CDR2 is YFSETQ. This CDR3 is built from 15 residues. The chain's CDR3 is CATRVSGHHNEKLFF. The CDR3 bases are TGCGCCACCCGGGTATCAGGGCATCATAATGAAAAACTGTTTTTT.

This clonotype was seen just once. This chain connects TRBV7-8 to TRBJ2-5; 14 nucleotides align to TRBD2. With 7 bases clipped from V and 4 bases from J, the junction kept 8 bases outside the gene matches. Germline loops: CDR1 SGHVS, CDR2 FQNEAQ. This CDR3 spans 16 amino acids. The CDR3 nucleotides read TGTGCCAGCACCCCGGGGGGACTAGCGGGGGTAGAGACCCAGTACTTC. This sequence encodes CASTPGGLAGVETQYF. The whole variable domain, remainder taken from reference TRBV7-8 and TRBJ2-5, is GAGVSQSPRYKVAKRGQDVALRCDPISGHVSLFWYQQALGQGPEFLTYFQNEAQLDKSGLPSDRFFAERPEGSVSTLKIQRTQQEDSAVYLCASTPGGLAGVETQYFGPGTRLLVL.

This clonotype was picked up a small number of times. V usage is TRBV29-1 and J usage is TRBJ2-3, with D possibly matching TRBD2 (7 bases). The V end lost 5 bases, the J end lost 3 bases, and 15 bases lay between the germline ends. The CDR3 has 14 amino acids. Germline CDR1 reads SQVTM; CDR2 reads ANQGSEA. CDR3 amino acids: CSVFVRGTTDTQYF. Here the CDR3 DNA reads TGCAGCGTTTTTGTGCGGGGGACAACAGATACGCAGTATTTT.

On this clonotype itself: A much more abundant neighbour one base away suggests this may be a read error. The chain has TRBV5-1 and TRBJ2-1, with D possibly matching TRBD2 (6 bases). The CDR3 covers 14 residues. The ends were cut back, 5 bases at V and 9 bases at J, with 18 bases in the middle. CDR1 and CDR2 (germline): SGHRS, YFSETQ. CDR3 sequence (DNA): TGCGCCAGCAGATTGTCCCACGGGGGTGGTGAGCAGTTCTTC. Translated, it gives CASRLSHGGGEQFF.

In this sample, this clonotype turned up many times. The chain combines TRBV19 with TRBJ1-1; 9 bases map to TRBD1. This CDR3 has 10 amino acids. Germline V CDR1 and CDR2: LNHDA, SQIVND (reference sequence). V lost 10 bases to trimming and J lost 8 bases; unmatched junction nucleotides: 2. CDR3 bases: TGTGCCACCGGACAGGGGGAAGCTTTCTTT. This translates into CATGQGEAFF. The full variable domain, in which reference TRBV19 and TRBJ1-1 provide the parts outside the CDR3, is DGGITQSPKYLFRKEGQNVTLSCEQNLNHDAMYWYRQDPGQGLRLIYYSQIVNDFQKGDIAEGYSVSREKKESFPLTVTSAQKNPTAFYLCATGQGEAFFGQGTRLTVV.